This T cell receptor beta chain originates from a study of T-cell reconstitution after alpha-beta-depleted transplantation in children. Study-level points and caveats: Expanded graft clones numbering several hundred reportedly gave rise to alpha-beta T cells about two months after transplant. From newly produced T cells came most of the T-cell counts and diversity one year after transplant.

Preparation of the TCRbeta library used unique molecular identifiers. MiXCR was run by TCRdb on the PCR reads, yielding one entry per CDR3 protein. The repertoire consists of about 580,000 distinct CDR3 sequences, with about 23% occurring once and the leading ten covering over 12%. On this clonotype itself: Its antigen remains unknown.

Germline V gene lookup returns CDR1 KGHDR and CDR2 SFDVKD. The CDR3 contains 13 residues. The ends were cut back, 3 bases at V and 3 bases at J, with 7 bases in the middle. The sequences come from PBMCs, mostly from graft donor cells, collected 360 days after TCRalphabeta/CD19-depleted stem cell transplant. The rearrangement links TRBV24-1 to TRBJ1-2; no clear D. The receptor was isolated from a boy under three years old who had a stem cell transplant for acute myeloid leukemia, so the T cells may come from the graft donor. The CDR3 nucleotides are TGTGCCACCAGTGATCCGGAGGACTATGGCTACACCTTC. This encodes CATSDPEDYGYTF.